The source of this T cell receptor (beta chain) is a study of radiation and T cells in renal cell carcinoma. This CDR3 region has 15 residues. Germline-derived CDR1 and CDR2 are SGHRS and YFSETQ. J was trimmed by 5 bases and V by 4 bases; bases with no gene match: 5. Repertoires were generated with immunoSEQ multiplex PCR, while TCRdb's copy carries only in-frame clones and drops some. The sample has 20,000 or so clones; around 46% are singletons. Treatment given: 15 Gy SBRT to primary tumor, nephrectomy 4 weeks later. Specimen: tumor tissue, collected from a patient whose treatment included radiotherapy and nephrectomy. V is TRBV5-1 and J is TRBJ2-3, with TRBD2 matching 12 bases. This TCR was recovered from a woman aged 50 to 60 with renal cell carcinoma. DNA of the CDR3: TGCGCCAGCAGCCCACTGACTAGCGGGGGAGATACGCAGTATTTT. It translates to CASSPLTSGGDTQYF. The variable domain in full, with the rest retrieved from reference TRBV5-1 and TRBJ2-3, is KAGVTQTPRYLIKTRGQQVTLSCSPISGHRSVSWYQQTPGQGLQFLFEYFSETQRNKGNFPGRFSGRQFSNSRSEMNVSTLELGDSALYLCASSPLTSGGDTQYFGPGTRLTVL.